Below, 18 T cell receptor beta chains from the same sample are listed, as sequenced in a study of T cell clonotyping in hematopoietic cell transplantation. Measured with immunoSEQ multiplex PCR; TCRdb has only the in-frame clones, and not every one. In the table there are several thousand clones, roughly 84% of which are singletons. Regarding time point: recipient sample about 28 days before transplant, after cytoreduction. This material consisted of peripheral blood mononuclear cells, taken before stem cell transplant. The receptors were gathered from a woman aged 55-70 years with acute myeloid leukemia. Some clones in this sample may be carry-over from other donors' samples.

The V gene is TRBV7-2, the J gene TRBJ1-3; no clear D gene. V was trimmed by 0 bases and J by 4 bases, leaving 13 bases between them. The germline gives CDR1 SGHTA, CDR2 FQGNSA. The CDR3 totals 16 residues. The CDR3: CASSLAGGQSGNTIYF. In DNA form, the CDR3 reads TGTGCCAGCAGCTTAGCAGGTGGCCAGTCCGGAAACACCATATATTTT.

The chain carries TRBV28 and TRBJ2-6; D not certain. Trimming pared 6 bases from V and 3 bases from J, leaving 6 bases between. The CDR3 length is 13 residues. Germline CDR1 MDHEN, CDR2 SYDVKM. CDR3 sequence (DNA): TGTGCCAGCAGGATAAGTGGGGCCAACGTCCTGACTTTC. Amino acid sequence: CASRISGANVLTF.

This sequence joins TRBV7-2 and TRBJ1-4, with 7 bases identical to TRBD1. Germline assignment: CDR1 SGHTA and CDR2 FQGNSA. The junction had 14 bases not matched to a gene; V was cut back by 5 bases and J by 8 bases. The CDR3 is 16 residues long. CDR3 coding DNA: TGTGCCAGCAGCCCAGGGGGGGGTTCCCGGGGGGAAAAACTGTTTTTT. This codes for CASSPGGGSRGEKLFF.

The chain has TRBV7-2 and TRBJ1-2, with unresolved D. V was trimmed by 4 bases and J by 7 bases, leaving 10 bases between them. CDR3 length equals 12 residues. Germline V lookup: CDR1 SGHTA, CDR2 FQGNSA. CDR3 DNA: TGTGCCAGCAGCTCAGCTTTAATTGGCTACACCTTC. It specifies CASSSALIGYTF.

This clone was seen only once. This chain joins TRBV27 and TRBJ2-7; possible D gene TRBD2, 7 bases. Looked up from germline, CDR1 is MNHEY and CDR2 is SMNVEV (reference sequence). Deletions cut 6 bases from V and 3 bases from J, with 18 bases between. The CDR3 consists of 15 residues. CDR3 nucleotides: TGTGCCAGCAGCTGGGGGGGGGCCGGCTACTACGAGCAGTACTTC. This gives the protein CASSWGGAGYYEQYF.

In its sample, this clone was seen a few times. This sequence joins TRBV7-2 and TRBJ1-2; the D gene is possibly TRBD1 (5 bases). Germline-derived CDR1 and CDR2 are SGHTA and FQGNSA. The CDR3 totals 14 residues. Trimming stripped 2 bases from V and 5 bases from J, with 12 bases between. The CDR3 sequence is CASSLTGGDYGYTF. The CDR3 nucleotides read TGTGCCAGCAGCTTAACGGGGGGGGATTATGGCTACACCTTC.

The chain carries TRBV12-2 and TRBJ2-7; the D segment call TRBD1 is taken from the table without a DNA check. TRBV12-2 is annotated as a pseudogene. The CDR3 spans 16 residues. CDR3: CASRLARGQYSYEQYF. The CDR3 nucleotides are TGTGCAAGTCGCTTAGCCAGGGGACAGTATTCCTACGAGCAGTACTTC.

The chain uses TRBV6-6 and TRBJ1-2, with 7 bases aligning to TRBD1. Trimming at V came to 6 bases and at J to 7 bases, leaving 5 bases not matched to a gene. CDR1 and CDR2 (germline): MNHNY, SVGAGI (reference sequence). CDR3 length: 12 amino acids. The CDR3 sequence is CASSLDRSGYTF. Here the CDR3 DNA reads TGTGCCAGCAGCTTGGACAGGAGTGGCTACACCTTC.

The chain links TRBV5-5 to TRBJ1-5; D is uncertain. There are 14 residues in the CDR3. Between the trimmed V and J ends, which lost 1 base and 8 bases, there was a span of 13 bases. Per germline, CDR1 SGHKS and CDR2 YYEKEE (reference sequence). Here the CDR3 DNA reads TGTGCCAGCAGCTTGATTCCTAGTTCGGAGCCCCAGCATTTT. It is translated as CASSLIPSSEPQHF.

The J gene is TRBJ2-3, the V gene TRBV5-4, with unresolved D. V was trimmed by 4 bases and J by 0 bases, leaving 12 bases between them. The CDR3 is 15 residues long. CDR1 and CDR2 (germline): SGHNT, YYREEE (reference sequence). CDR3 sequence (DNA): TGTGCCAGCAGCGAGGTCCCAGGTAGCACAGATACGCAGTATTTT. Its translation: CASSEVPGSTDTQYF.

The chain links TRBV5-4 to TRBJ2-3; 11 nucleotides line up with TRBD2. V was pared by 2 bases and J by 5 bases, with 19 bases of the junction left unmatched. Germline values: CDR1 SGHNT, CDR2 YYREEE (reference sequence). This CDR3 has 20 amino acids. The CDR3 DNA reads TGTGCCAGCAGCTTTCGACTAGCGGGAAGAAGAGTCCCTCCCGTAGATACGCAGTATTTT. Its protein product is CASSFRLAGRRVPPVDTQYF.

The gene calls are TRBV6-6 and TRBJ1-4, with 8 positions matching TRBD1. The V gene end was trimmed by 0 bases and the J gene end by 8 bases; junction bases not matched to a gene: 2. Germline V CDR1 and CDR2: MNHNY, SVGAGI (reference sequence). The CDR3 has 14 amino acids. CDR3 bases: TGTGCCAGCAGTTACTCACAGGGGGACGAAAAACTGTTTTTT. Translated, it gives CASSYSQGDEKLFF.

The V call is TRBV27, the J call TRBJ2-7; D perhaps matches TRBD1 (5 bases). Germline CDR1 MNHEY, CDR2 SMNVEV (reference sequence). This CDR3 has 16 residues. Trimming left V 5 bases short and J 5 bases short, with 22 bases between. This chain's CDR3 is CASSPRGQVLGHEQYF. CDR3 sequence (DNA): TGTGCCAGCAGTCCTAGGGGTCAGGTTCTCGGGCACGAGCAGTACTTC.

This chain uses TRBV28 with TRBJ1-1, with D possibly being TRBD1 (6 bases). This CDR3 region has 13 residues. The V and J ends lost 10 bases and 0 bases respectively, with 12 bases between them. Germline lookup yields CDR1 MDHEN and CDR2 SYDVKM. CDR3 bases: TGTGCCACCACGGACAGCATGAACACTGAAGCTTTCTTT. It specifies CATTDSMNTEAFF. Based on the CDR3 plus reference TRBV28 and TRBJ1-1, the full variable domain is DVKVTQSSRYLVKRTGEKVFLECVQDMDHENMFWYRQDPGLGLRLIYFSYDVKMKEKGDIPEGYSVSREKKERFSLILESASTNQTSMYLCATTDSMNTEAFFGQGTRLTVV.

The rearrangement joins TRBV11-3 to TRBJ1-1; tentatively, D is TRBD1 (5 bases). This CDR3 comprises 14 residues. V lost 5 bases, J lost 4 bases, and 14 bases lay in between. CDR1 is SGHNT and CDR2 is YENEEA in the germline V gene. In nucleotides, the CDR3 is TGTGCCAGCAGCCAACGTGGGGCAGGCACTGAAGCTTTCTTT. Translating it yields CASSQRGAGTEAFF.

The V gene is TRBV7-2, the J gene TRBJ2-5; 10 bases line up with TRBD2. This CDR3 has 17 amino acids. Trimming removed 2 bases from V and 2 bases from J; junction bases left unmatched: 8. CDR1 SGHTA and CDR2 FQGNSA come from the germline V gene. The CDR3 spells CASSLLLVAGGQETQYF. In nucleotides, the CDR3 is TGTGCCAGCAGCTTATTGTTGGTAGCGGGGGGACAAGAGACCCAGTACTTC.

The chain is built from TRBV11-1 and TRBJ2-5, with 9 bases that match TRBD1. The CDR3 contains 15 residues. Trimming removed 4 bases from V and 5 bases from J; junction bases left unmatched: 8. Germline V gene lookup returns CDR1 SGHAT and CDR2 FQDESV (reference sequence). CDR3 loop: CASSSNTGGDETQYF. In DNA form, the CDR3 reads TGTGCCAGCAGCTCCAACACAGGGGGCGATGAGACCCAGTACTTC.

The V call is TRBV19, the J call TRBJ2-5; possibly TRBD1 or TRBD2 for D (6 bases each). The end of the DNA aligns better with TRBJ2-7, so the J call may be wrong. CDR1 is LNHDA, CDR2 SQIVND, per germline (reference sequence). The CDR3 runs 14 residues. The CDR3 spells CASSIEGGPYEQYF. In nucleotides, the CDR3 is TGTGCCAGTAGTATAGAAGGGGGGCCCTACGAGCAGTACTTC.